This T cell receptor beta chain was recovered during a study of shared clonotypes between healthy human individuals. The CDR3 is made up of 13 amino acids. Germline V gene lookup returns CDR1 MNHEY and CDR2 SMNVEV (reference sequence). V was pared by 1 base and J by 1 base, with 5 bases between. Selected positively for CCR7 and CD45RO-negative, naive CD8 cells excluded terminally differentiated effector memory CD45RA+ cells. The donor population consisted of healthy HIV-negative adults with no recent acute infections or vaccinations. The material for each subset, its genomic DNA, was split evenly across several immunoSEQ plates. Only in-frame clones appear in the TCRdb table, and some are missing; sequencing was by immunoSEQ multiplex PCR. This sample has roughly 2,000,000 clones, with about 93% found just once. In regard to this clone: Within the sample, other DNA sequences also encode this same CDR3.

Input material: naive CD8+ T cells from PBMCs. The TCR comes from a man in his late teens or twenties in good health. Some clones in this sample may be carry-over from other donors' samples. The chain uses TRBV27 and TRBJ2-7; D gene ambiguous. The CDR3 reads CASSLLSSYEQYF. The CDR3, as DNA: TGTGCCAGCAGTTTATTAAGTTCCTACGAGCAGTACTTC.